The 8 T cell receptor beta chains listed next were all sequenced from one sample in a study of T cells in Graves' hyperthyroidism and ophthalmopathy. Amplification yielded TCR beta CDR3 regions, with RNA transcripts as the source. HTBI primers were employed in a first-round RT-PCR of the TCR CDR3. TCRdb used MiXCR to reprocess the multiplex PCR reads, holding one entry per CDR3 protein. The top ten hold under 25% of the sample, which has 380,000 or so distinct CDR3 sequences, 13% seen once. Sequencing was done on a sample of blood. The receptors were gathered from a man aged 30-40 years with Graves' hyperthyroidism that later progressed to Graves' ophthalmopathy.

This clonotype appeared many times. The chain employs TRBV28 and TRBJ1-1; no reliable D call. Germline V CDR1 and CDR2: MDHEN, SYDVKM. Trimming left V 6 bases short and J 0 bases short, with 8 bases between. The CDR3 consists of 13 residues. The DNA for the CDR3 is TGTGCCAGCAGGGTTATCATGAACACTGAAGCTTTCTTT. Protein: CASRVIMNTEAFF.

This clonotype was counted at least ten times. The rearrangement links TRBV6-1 to TRBJ2-7; unclear D gene. V was clipped by 5 bases and J by 2 bases, with 10 bases between them. The V gene's germline CDR1 is MNHNS and CDR2 SASEGT. The length of the CDR3 is 13 residues. The CDR3 coding sequence is TGTGCCAGCAGTTACGAGACCACCTACGAGCAGTACTTC. Protein product: CASSYETTYEQYF.

The sample holds a few counts of this clonotype. The chain joins TRBV12-5 to TRBJ2-4; TRBD1 is a possible D gene (5 bases). Germline-derived CDR1 and CDR2 are LGHNT and FRNRAP. The CDR3 consists of 15 residues. Trimming cost V 2 bases and J 2 bases, with 10 bases left between them. The CDR3 DNA sequence: TGTGCTAGTGGTTTGTACGCAGGGACCAAAAACATTCAGTACTTC. Residues: CASGLYAGTKNIQYF.

The sample holds many counts of this clonotype. This chain uses TRBV18 with TRBJ2-5, with D possibly being TRBD1 (6 bases). This CDR3 has 14 residues. V gave up 0 bases and J gave up 5 bases, with 10 bases separating them. In germline, CDR1 is KGHSH, CDR2 LQKENI. The CDR3 coding sequence is TGTGCCAGCTCACCACCGGGGCAGGGGGAGACCCAGTACTTC. It specifies CASSPPGQGETQYF.

This clonotype was recorded at least ten times. The CDR3 spells CASRSYGGSKNTEAFF. The CDR3 DNA reads as TGCGCCAGCAGGTCCTATGGCGGCAGTAAGAACACTGAAGCTTTCTTT. The chain recombines TRBV5-1 with TRBJ1-1; no firm D call. The length of the CDR3 is 16 residues. V was clipped by 5 bases and J by 1 base, with 18 bases between them. Per the germline V gene, CDR1 is SGHRS and CDR2 is YFSETQ.

Note on this clonotype: This clone may be a read error of a much larger clone one base away. This chain links TRBV20-1 with TRBJ1-5; D is unclear. CDR1 and CDR2 (germline): DFQATT, SNEGSKA (reference sequence). CDR3 length: 12 amino acids. The CDR3: CSAKGSNQPEHF. The CDR3 nucleotides are TGCAGTGCCAAAGGCAGCAATCAGCCCGAGCATTTT.

This clonotype occurred a few times. This chain uses TRBV6-1 with TRBJ2-2; 8 nucleotides align to TRBD1. The V gene end was trimmed by 6 bases and the J gene end by 5 bases; junction bases not matched to a gene: 11. CDR3 length: 16 residues. Germline V gene lookup returns CDR1 MNHNS and CDR2 SASEGT. The CDR3, as DNA: TGTGCCAGCAGACCGGGACAGGTTGTAAAGACCGGGGAGCTGTTTTTT. Encoded protein: CASRPGQVVKTGELFF.

Details on this clonotype: A much larger clonotype is one base distant, so this may be a read error. The CDR3 coding sequence is TGCAGTGCTACAGACTACAAGCAGTACTTC. Translated, it gives CSATDYKQYF. J is TRBJ2-7 and V is TRBV20-1; perhaps TRBD2 as D (5 bases). CDR1 and CDR2 from the germline V gene are DFQATT and SNEGSKA (reference sequence). CDR3 length: 10 residues.